This T cell receptor beta chain originates from a study of blood T cell repertoires in COVID-19 (dated by TCRdb to about 2020). At the level of the whole study: The collaborator samples originated in the United States, Italy and Spain and spanned the acute and convalescent phases of COVID-19. The prospective study material was composed of cDNA or gDNA derived from T cells, B-cell-depleted T cells, or PBMCs. The dataset comprised deeply sampled blood TCRbeta repertoires from subjects exposed to, actively infected with, or recovered from COVID-19. A freely available public database, intended as a resource for researchers studying the immune response to SARS-CoV-2, is where the repertoires were released. Samples came from the ongoing ImmuneRACE study (first 160 participants) plus 1,254 subjects from 6 global collaborators. The sample metadata nearly always contained a de-identified subject ID, COVID-19 status, age in years and sex. HLA class I and class II types, where available, came from metadata supplied by the sample provider rather than from assay-based typing.

For CDR1 and CDR2, the germline V gene (reference sequence) lists LNHDA and SQIVND. The CDR3 starts with the cysteine, ends with the phenylalanine, and has 14 residues. The DNA shown is the 42-base CDR3, in frame from base 1. V has 5 bases trimmed and J has 1 base trimmed; junction bases matching no gene number 3. The collaborating institutions used their own protocols to collect whole blood in K2EDTA tubes. For TCRbeta analysis, collaborators shipped samples as frozen whole blood, isolated PBMCs, or DNA extracted from either of those sample types. In regard to this clone: The antigen it binds to is not known. Nothing much larger sits one base from this clone, and base qualities are not available.

TCRbeta CDR3 regions were amplified from genomic DNA using the immunoSEQ Assay, a bias-controlled multiplex PCR. Concerning the study's data processing: The number of nucleated cells in each sample was estimated from the amplification of reference gene primers within the assay. To quantify the absolute abundance of each unique TCRbeta CDR3 rearrangement, sequence reads were collapsed and filtered. For each sample, productive Simpson clonality was calculated as the square root of Simpson's diversity index across productive rearrangements. TCRdb limited this immuneACCESS table to in-frame rearrangements with V and J called. A share of clones is missing; checked studies link under half to unresolved V genes, and the rest is unexplained. V and J calls and clone size are as listed in that table; D and trimming were resolved from the DNA. Within this sample are just under 70,000 clones, with 86% of them counted one time only. The top ten clones comprise about 8.3% of the sample.

General findings and caveats noted by the study authors: How much clinical and demographic metadata was included differed by source and by participant, and the metadata was provided uncurated.

Recombination linked TRBV19 to TRBJ1-2; 8 bases in the junction line up with TRBD1. The TCR sequence derives from a man aged 30 to 39 with acute or convalescent COVID-19. The source material was peripheral blood. The DNA is TGTGCCAGTAGTGGGACAGGCCGTAACTATGGCTACACCTTC. It is translated as CASSGTGRNYGYTF.